One and the same sample provided the 14 T cell receptor beta chains below, sequenced in a study of CD8+ T cells in alopecia areata (dated by TCRdb to between 2018 and 2020). The method was the immunoSEQ multiplex PCR assay. RNA was extracted from all samples and reverse transcribed into cDNA, which served as template for TCR sequencing. Not all clones reach the TCRdb copy of this immuneACCESS table, which keeps in-frame sequences only. Checked studies attribute under half of the gap to unresolved V genes and leave the rest unexplained. In this sample the table shows 150,000 or so clones, over 45% of which occur a single time. The top ten clonotypes cover about 6.4% of the sample. Sequencing used CD4+ T cells sorted from blood. The receptors stem from a human donor with alopecia areata.

The gene calls are TRBV28 and TRBJ2-7; the D gene is possibly TRBD2 (5 bases). The germline gives CDR1 MDHEN, CDR2 SYDVKM. This CDR3 contains 10 residues. The V and J ends lost 11 bases and 7 bases respectively, with 12 bases between them. The CDR3 nucleotides are TGTGCCGGGGTCGAGGGAGAGCAGTACTTC. This codes for CAGVEGEQYF. Full variable domain (rest looked up from reference TRBV28 and TRBJ2-7): DVKVTQSSRYLVKRTGEKVFLECVQDMDHENMFWYRQDPGLGLRLIYFSYDVKMKEKGDIPEGYSVSREKKERFSLILESASTNQTSMYLCAGVEGEQYFGPGTRLTVT.

The J gene is TRBJ1-5, the V gene TRBV30, with D possibly TRBD1 on 6 matching bases. Germline CDR1 reads GTSNPN; CDR2 reads SVGIG (reference sequence). V shed 0 bases and J shed 6 bases, with 12 bases lying between them. The CDR3 length is 14 residues. The CDR3 nucleotides read TGTGCCTGGAGTGTACACGGGACAACTCAGCCCCAGCATTTT. This gives the protein CAWSVHGTTQPQHF.

This clone showed up just a few times. J is TRBJ2-1 and V is TRBV7-2, with 7 bases identical to TRBD2. V lost 10 bases to trimming and J lost 4 bases; unmatched junction nucleotides: 10. CDR3 size: 14 residues. The germline V gene encodes CDR1 SGHTA and CDR2 FQGNSA. The CDR3 protein is CATGLADRYNEQFF. The CDR3 nucleotides read TGTGCCACCGGGCTAGCGGATCGGTACAATGAGCAGTTCTTC.

This clone was seen only a few times. The chain has TRBV28 and TRBJ2-7; D is undetermined. Germline CDR1 reads MDHEN; CDR2 reads SYDVKM. V was cut by 2 bases and J by 2 bases, with 13 bases left in between. The CDR3 spans 15 residues. The CDR3: CASSLGQSLTYEQYF. Written as DNA, the CDR3 is TGTGCCAGCAGTTTAGGCCAGTCATTAACCTACGAGCAGTACTTC.

The chain couples TRBV15 to TRBJ2-7; tentatively, D is TRBD1 (6 bases). Germline V gene sequence: CDR1 LNHNV, CDR2 YYDKDF (reference sequence). The CDR3 length is 14 residues. Trimming left V 2 bases short and J 3 bases short, with 11 bases between. The CDR3 spells CATSRPGAFYEQYF. CDR3 sequence (DNA): TGTGCCACCAGCAGACCAGGGGCGTTCTACGAGCAGTACTTC.

As concerns this clone: This sample includes further DNA sequences coding for the same CDR3. The CDR3 is CSAGTGYGYTF. The CDR3 DNA reads as TGCAGCGCCGGAACAGGGTATGGCTACACCTTC. The gene calls are TRBV29-1 and TRBJ1-2; maybe TRBD1 (6 bases). V lost 7 bases and J lost 5, with 11 bases in between. The CDR3 loop spans 11 amino acids. From germline, CDR1 is SQVTM and CDR2 ANQGSEA.

The chain carries TRBV6-5 and TRBJ1-2, with 7 bases fitting TRBD1. The CDR3 consists of 14 residues. In germline, CDR1 is MNHEY, CDR2 SVGAGI. The ends lost 5 bases at V and 5 bases at J; junction bases unmatched: 8. The CDR3 DNA reads TGTGCCAGCAGTGAGCCCGGGACAGAGTATGGCTACACCTTC. Protein: CASSEPGTEYGYTF.

This chain links TRBV7-8 with TRBJ2-1; 7 bases align to TRBD2. This CDR3 is built from 14 residues. The J segment lost 9 bases and the V segment lost 5 bases, leaving 10 bases of the junction unmatched. Germline lookup yields CDR1 SGHVS and CDR2 FQNEAQ. CDR3 DNA sequence: TGTGCCAGCAGCCAAAGCGGGAAGCGCATTGAGCAGTTCTTC. It translates to CASSQSGKRIEQFF.

V is TRBV5-1 and J is TRBJ2-4; perhaps TRBD1 as D (6 bases). Trimming removed 0 bases from V and 6 bases from J, with 10 bases in between. CDR3 size: 14 residues. Per germline, CDR1 SGHRS and CDR2 YFSETQ. The chain's CDR3 is CASSLGTQGNIQYF. CDR3 coding DNA: TGCGCCAGCAGCTTGGGGACACAGGGAAACATTCAGTACTTC.

This chain links TRBV5-1 with TRBJ1-2; D is unresolved. Trimming stripped 0 bases from V and 9 bases from J, with 12 bases between. The CDR3 is 13 amino acids. Germline CDR1 is SGHRS and CDR2 is YFSETQ. CDR3 nucleotides: TGCGCCAGCAGCTTGGATGGACCTCCCCGCTACACCTTC. It yields the protein CASSLDGPPRYTF.

This rearrangement joins TRBV27 to TRBJ2-5; D could derive from TRBD1 or TRBD2 (5 bases each). Germline V gene lookup returns CDR1 MNHEY and CDR2 SMNVEV (reference sequence). The V end lost 1 base, the J end lost 5 bases, and 23 bases lay between the germline ends. The CDR3 is 18 residues long. The CDR3 region has the DNA TGTGCCAGCAGTTTATGGCCCGCTACAGGAGGAGAGGGGGAGACCCAGTACTTC. Translation gives CASSLWPATGGEGETQYF.

This clone has just a few counts. Here the CDR3 reads CSVVGSGPSTDTQYF. CDR3 nucleotide sequence: TGCAGCGTTGTAGGTAGCGGACCCAGCACAGATACGCAGTATTTT. The J gene is TRBJ2-3, the V gene TRBV29-1, with D possibly TRBD2 on 6 matching bases. Germline CDR1 reads SQVTM; CDR2 reads ANQGSEA. The V end was cut by 4 bases, the J end by 0 bases, with 14 bases between. This CDR3 spans 15 amino acids.

This clone appeared once. V is TRBV11-3 and J is TRBJ2-5; D not resolved. The CDR3 runs 15 residues. Germline V gene data show CDR1 as SGHNT and CDR2 as YENEEA. V was cut by 2 bases and J by 1 base, with 11 bases left in between. The CDR3 DNA sequence: TGTGCCAGCAGCTTAAATGGTTTGGGCCAAGAGACCCAGTACTTC. Protein product: CASSLNGLGQETQYF.

In DNA form, the CDR3 reads TGCAGCGTTACCGGCAGCCTTAGAGCTTTCTTT. It yields the protein CSVTGSLRAFF. The chain combines TRBV29-1 with TRBJ1-1; D is ambiguous. Germline assignment: CDR1 SQVTM and CDR2 ANQGSEA. V lost 5 bases and J lost 10, with 14 bases in between. The CDR3 has 11 amino acids.